This TCR beta chain was observed in a study of shared clonotypes between healthy human individuals. Whole-study findings and limits: Limited genetic and exposure-history diversity came from having few donors.

Some clones are missing from TCRdb's copy, which holds only in-frame ones; the method was immunoSEQ multiplex PCR. The data show 2 million to 2.5 million clones, approximately 94% seen once. Notes on this clone: Antigen: not known.

The CDR3 runs 13 residues. V was clipped by 3 bases and J by 2 bases, with 8 bases between them. Germline V gene lookup returns CDR1 MNHNS and CDR2 SASEGT. Sequencing was done on a sample of naive CD4+ T cells sorted from blood. Documented subset: CD45RA+ positively selected. The TCR was taken from a man aged 18 to 35 in good health. The chain couples TRBV6-1 to TRBJ2-7; D call uncertain. Here the CDR3 DNA reads TGTGCCAGCAGTGATTCCACGACCTACGAGCAGTACTTC. It codes for CASSDSTTYEQYF.